This T cell receptor (delta chain) emerged from a study of gamma-delta chains in newborns, infants, children (dated by TCRdb to the late 2010s). A note on the overall study: According to the study title, microbial exposure causes polyclonal expansion of innate gammadelta T cells right after birth. The study investigated how microbial exposure shaped innate gammadelta T cell populations in human newborns immediately after birth.

Sequencing was carried out with an Illumina MiSeq. Public reads were reanalyzed in TCRdb with CATT, and rows carrying the same DNA were merged afterwards. The sample table contains about 4,500 delta-chain clones; only one count was recorded for approximately 2.8% of them. In total, the top ten clones hold 12% of the sample. The table lists this clone with a few counts. The target of this receptor is not known. With a much larger clone just one base away, this may be a read error. V was cut back by 0 bases and J by 0 bases, leaving a gap of 11 bases between them. Taken from the germline V gene, the CDR1 and CDR2 loops are GEAIGNYY and EKD. CDR3 length: 18 amino acids, cysteine to phenylalanine. Only the CDR3 region is kept as DNA, spanning 54 bases read in frame from base 1.

The V and J segments used are TRDV2 and TRDJ3; the D gene is perhaps TRDD3, from 6 matching bases. The source of this sequence is a child who was a newborn, infant or young child, either healthy, febrile or measles-vaccinated (not recorded which). The sequenced material came from blood. The sequenced DNA: TGTGCCTGTGACACCTTGGGGGCTTTCTCCTGGGACACCCGACAGATGTTTTTC. This is translated as CACDTLGAFSWDTRQMFF.